Here is one T cell receptor beta chain with its context. Its antigen is currently not known. Per-base quality was not reported, and no clone a single base away is much larger than it. Preparation of the library involved the immunoSEQ multiplex PCR assay. TCRdb retrieved this table from immuneACCESS and kept in-frame rearrangements only. Not all clones are present; in checked studies, unresolved V genes account for under half, and no reason is known for the remainder. For this sample there are around 100,000 clones; approximately 84% appear just once. Together, the top ten hold about 18% of the sample. The CDR3 starts with the cysteine, ends with the phenylalanine, and has 15 residues. Solely the CDR3 DNA is kept, with 45 bases framed from the first base. The germline V gene (reference sequence) gives CDR1 as LNHDA and CDR2 as SQIVND. V has 6 bases trimmed and J has 7 bases trimmed; junction bases matching no gene number 14.

The data were obtained in a study of control samples from healthy donors and cancer patients (dated by TCRdb to 2020 to 2022). Sequencing used blood. The chain is made from TRBV19 and TRBJ1-1; 7 bases in the middle match TRBD1. The sequence came from a woman between 45 and 60 years old in good health. The bases read TGTGCCAGTAGATCCCTAAGGGGGCCCGGGGGTGAAGCTTTCTTT. This is translated as CASRSLRGPGGEAFF.